This TCR beta chain was captured in a study of tumor and adjacent non-tumor tissue in lung cancer (dated by TCRdb to about 2018). Background on the whole study: By cancer type, the cohort comprised 11 to 12 adenocarcinoma patients, a couple of squamous cell carcinoma patients and 1 small cell lung cancer patient. The approximately 15 patients were aged roughly 30 to 85 years, included around 10 men and 5 women, and had TNM stage I to III disease. In total, sequencing yielded 100 million to 150 million productive TCRbeta reads, which works out to an average of approximately 4.2 million reads per sample. Bulk TCRbeta repertoires were compared between lung tumor tissue and matched distant non-tumor lung tissue obtained from around 16 lung cancer patients. Fewer than 35 paired specimens, one tumor and one normal lung sample per patient, were profiled by TCRbeta CDR3 sequencing. What the research found in general, with its limitations: Peripheral blood was not sequenced, so blood TCRbeta repertoires in these lung cancer patients were not examined. A significantly larger cumulative share of the repertoire was made up by the top 100 clones in normal lung than in tumor tissue. Tumor tissue showed significantly higher TCR diversity (inverse Simpson) than normal lung tissue, at around 450 vs 150 (P = 0.0075, Mann-Whitney U test). The sequencing platform is not named in the methods, and unique molecular identifiers are not mentioned. With only about 16 patients in the cohort, the authors noted that larger samples and more detailed clinical data are needed. Significantly higher TCR diversity was found in younger patients, and higher tumor TCR diversity was associated with shorter overall and disease-free survival.

The germline V gene specifies KGHSH as CDR1 and LQKENI as CDR2. The junction carries 11 bases between V and J, which are trimmed by 7 bases and 2 bases respectively. The cysteine opens and the phenylalanine closes a CDR3 of 13 amino acids. Only CDR3 DNA remains: 39 bases, in frame from the first base. About this clonotype: Its antigen is currently not known. No much larger clone exists at a distance of one base, and base qualities are not known.

RNA was extracted from bulk unsorted tissue and checked for quality with a NanoDrop ND-1000 and an Agilent 2100. All donors had newly diagnosed lung cancer, had not received prior chemotherapy, and were admitted for thoracic surgery in China between August and November 2014. Anyone who had undergone radiotherapy or chemotherapy before, or who had another cancer at the same time, was left out of the study. Pieces of surgical tissue measuring about 1-2 cm3 were kept in RNAlater solution and stored at -80 degrees C until use. Library creation used multiplex PCR. TCRdb records Illumina HiSeq 2500 as the sequencer. TCRbeta libraries were built by three rounds of nested PCR using primers (Table S4), following protocols modified from ARM-PCR. PCR products of 200-500 bp were gel-excised and purified with the QIAquick gel extraction kit before sequencing. Per the original workflow: Trimmomatic was used to clean the reads, FLASH merged the cleaned reads into complete CDR3 sequences, and MiTCR assigned the sequences to V(D)J germline segments. Clonal diversity was calculated as the inverse Simpson's index using VDJtools. In-frame sequences without a premature stop codon were defined as productive reads. The public reads were quality trimmed at Q25 with fastp and then assembled into clones with MiXCR by TCRdb, keeping productive beta chains. Under each unique CDR3 protein, matching rows form one entry showing the most common genes and DNA. The V and J calls and clone size come from TCRdb's table, not from the authors' own analysis. The sample has around 140,000 distinct CDR3 sequences on record, approximately 72% of them singletons. The top ten clonotypes cover around a sixth of the sample.

The source of this sequence is a man in his 60s with small cell lung cancer. The receptor chain draws on TRBV18 and TRBJ2-5; no D gene can be assigned with confidence. The source material was lung tumor tissue. The nucleotide sequence is given as TGTGCCAGCTTACGGCTGCTACAAGAGACCCAGTACTTC. Its protein reads: CASLRLLQETQYF.